The table lists the clone carrying this T cell receptor (beta chain) with a count of one. The antigen is not known. This entry is derived from a study of T cell responses to AZD1222 COVID-19 vaccine. Findings and caveats of the study: There were mostly white British donors and more females than males, and clonal diversity was possibly underestimated.

Profiled with immunoSEQ multiplex PCR; TCRdb holds only in-frame clones, not every one. The profile covers 90,000 to 100,000 clones, with around 85% appearing a single time and 4.5% taken by the ten largest. Pooling of second doses given at about 4 or about 12 weeks was done. In germline, CDR1 is SGHRS, CDR2 YFSETQ. The ends were cut back, 0 bases at V and 4 bases at J, with 5 bases in the middle. The CDR3 is 12 amino acids. The material sequenced was peripheral blood, taken 28 days after the second AZD1222 dose. The receptor's source is an adult who received the AZD1222 COVID-19 vaccine. J is TRBJ2-7 and V is TRBV5-1; no clear D gene. Here the CDR3 DNA reads TGCGCCAGCAGCTTGGTCGGATACGAGCAGTACTTC. This translates into CASSLVGYEQYF. Full variable domain (outside the CDR3, taken from reference TRBV5-1 and TRBJ2-7): KAGVTQTPRYLIKTRGQQVTLSCSPISGHRSVSWYQQTPGQGLQFLFEYFSETQRNKGNFPGRFSGRQFSNSRSEMNVSTLELGDSALYLCASSLVGYEQYFGPGTRLTVT.